The 9 T cell receptor beta chains below were found in one sample sequenced in a study of neoadjuvant anti-PD-1 for oral cavity cancer. Using immunoSEQ multiplex PCR, the repertoire was profiled, and TCRdb retains in-frame clones only, with some absent. The data show tens of thousands of clones, 83% seen once. Sequencing used PBMCs, obtained before nivolumab (anti-PD-1) treatment. Receptor source: a person aged 35-80 years with oral cavity squamous cell carcinoma.

V and J are TRBV10-2 and TRBJ2-5; D is possibly TRBD2 (6 bases). V was clipped by 6 bases and J by 1 base, with 9 bases between them. CDR1 WSHSY and CDR2 SAAADI come from the germline V gene. The CDR3 has 13 amino acids. The DNA for the CDR3 is TGCGCCAGCAGAGTAGCGGCCCAAGAGACCCAGTACTTC. This encodes CASRVAAQETQYF.

This chain uses TRBV2 with TRBJ2-4, with D maybe TRBD2 (6 bases). Germline assignment: CDR1 SNHLY and CDR2 FYNNEI. The CDR3 runs to 15 residues. Deletions cut 1 base from V and 7 bases from J, with 14 bases between. CDR3 DNA sequence: TGTGCCAGCAGTGAAGGGAAGCGGGCGGGGAACATTCAGTACTTC. Amino acid sequence: CASSEGKRAGNIQYF.

This sequence joins TRBV2 and TRBJ2-5, with 13 bases identical to TRBD2. The V segment lost 8 bases and the J segment 4 bases; nucleotides outside the gene matches: 7. Germline V CDR1 and CDR2: SNHLY, FYNNEI. CDR3 length: 15 residues. CDR3 residues: CASSTSGRARETQYF. The DNA for the CDR3 is TGTGCCAGCTCTACTAGCGGGAGGGCAAGAGAGACCCAGTACTTC.

The CDR3 region is CASTPGDKLKAFF. Written as DNA, the CDR3 is TGTGCCAGCACCCCGGGGGACAAATTAAAAGCTTTCTTT. The chain carries TRBV6-1 and TRBJ1-1, with D possibly matching TRBD1 (6 bases). The CDR3 consists of 13 residues. The V gene's germline CDR1 is MNHNS and CDR2 SASEGT. V dropped 7 bases and J dropped 9 bases, with 18 bases sitting between them.

The V call is TRBV6-6, the J call TRBJ1-3; 9 bases line up with TRBD1. Germline-derived CDR1 and CDR2 are MNHNY and SVGAGI (reference sequence). V lost 6 bases and J lost 3; bases outside the gene matches: 6. The CDR3 extends over 15 amino acids. The DNA for the CDR3 is TGTGCCAGCAGCCTAACAGGGGGCTTTGGAAACACCATATATTTT. It yields the protein CASSLTGGFGNTIYF.

The chain combines TRBV18 with TRBJ1-2, with D maybe TRBD1 (5 bases). The CDR3 consists of 13 residues. Germline V CDR1 and CDR2: KGHSH, LQKENI. V was trimmed by 6 bases and J by 5 bases, leaving 13 bases between them. CDR3 nucleotide sequence: TGTGCCAGCTCCACGACAGCAGCTTATGGCTACACCTTC. Its protein is CASSTTAAYGYTF.

V gene TRBV2 combines with J gene TRBJ1-1; D remains unclear. V dropped 1 base and J dropped 2 bases, with 8 bases sitting between them. Germline CDR1 is SNHLY and CDR2 is FYNNEI. The CDR3 length is 14 residues. In DNA form, the CDR3 reads TGTGCCAGCAGTGAAGTAGTGGTTAACACTGAAGCTTTCTTT. It specifies CASSEVVVNTEAFF.

CDR3 sequence reads: CASSEHYLNTEAFF. DNA for the CDR3: TGTGCCAGTAGTGAACACTATTTGAACACTGAAGCTTTCTTT. The chain uses TRBV19 and TRBJ1-1; D unclear. Trimming removed 5 bases from V and 0 bases from J, with 10 bases in between. From germline, CDR1 is LNHDA and CDR2 SQIVND (reference sequence). This CDR3 contains 14 residues.

CDR3 sequence: CASTGKGALEQYF. In nucleotides, the CDR3 is TGTGCCAGCACCGGAAAGGGGGCCCTCGAGCAGTACTTC. The chain joins TRBV6-5 to TRBJ2-7; TRBD1 aligns across 7 bases. V shed 7 bases and J 6 bases; nucleotides not matched to a gene: 9. The CDR3 loop spans 13 amino acids. Germline CDR1 and CDR2: MNHEY and SVGAGI.